This TCR beta chain is drawn from a study of regulatory T cells in long-lasting Graves disease. Both iRepertoire HTBI primers and Arm-PCR of CDR3 regions were used to build the TCR beta libraries. One entry per CDR3 protein, called by TCRdb with MiXCR from the multiplex PCR reads. The data hold around 340,000 distinct CDR3 sequences, with around 20% observed a single time. Time point in this sample: persistent/refractory GD, antithyroid drugs over 5 years with positive TRAb. RNA from PBMCs was the source of the TCR library. This clonotype was detected a few times. Its target is not known. Broader study findings: What was studied was peripheral blood only, and not thyroid tissue.

Germline V gives CDR1 SEHNR, CDR2 FQNEAQ (reference sequence). The V gene lost 4 bases and the J gene lost 7 bases, with 11 bases spanning the gap. The CDR3 is 14 amino acids. Sequences were derived from peripheral blood mononuclear cells (PBMCs), sampled when the disease was refractory, from a patient treated with antithyroid drugs. This TCR was recovered from a female donor with Graves disease. This sequence joins TRBV7-9 and TRBJ1-6, with D unclear. CDR3 in amino acids: CASSSDLRNSPLHF. Written as DNA, the CDR3 is TGTGCCAGCAGCTCGGACCTTAGGAATTCACCCCTCCACTTT.